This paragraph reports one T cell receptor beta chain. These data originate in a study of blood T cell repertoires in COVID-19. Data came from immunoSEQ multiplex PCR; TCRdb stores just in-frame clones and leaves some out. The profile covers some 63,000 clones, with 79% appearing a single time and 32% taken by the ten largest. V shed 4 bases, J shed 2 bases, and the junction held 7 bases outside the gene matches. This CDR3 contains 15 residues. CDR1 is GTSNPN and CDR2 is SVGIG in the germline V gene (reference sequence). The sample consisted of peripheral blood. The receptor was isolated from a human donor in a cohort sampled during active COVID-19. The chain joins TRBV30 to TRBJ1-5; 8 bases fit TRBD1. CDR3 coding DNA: TGTGCCTGGACTGGAGGGACAGGCGGCAATCAGCCCCAGCATTTT. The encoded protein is CAWTGGTGGNQPQHF.